This note documents a single TCR beta chain sequence. Antigen: not known. The data derive from a study of T cell responses to AZD1222 COVID-19 vaccine. Some clones are missing from TCRdb's copy, which holds only in-frame ones; the method was immunoSEQ multiplex PCR. This sample has 150,000 to 200,000 clones; more than 70% occur once, and the top ten carry roughly 5%. Germline CDR1 reads SEHNR; CDR2 reads FQNEAQ (reference sequence). This CDR3 is built from 14 residues. Trimming removed 2 bases at V and 2 bases at J, with 7 bases between. Study-level findings and limits: Seropositive at baseline were only 5 to 7 AZD1222 recipients. Receipt of two AZD1222 doses was followed by a rise in Spike-specific TCR breadth and depth.

The genes are TRBV7-9 and TRBJ2-1; D possibly uses TRBD1 or TRBD2 (5 bases each). Sequencing used peripheral blood, obtained on day 0 of AZD1222 vaccination. The TCR originated in an adult in good health. The CDR3: CASSLQGPYNEQFF. In nucleotides, the CDR3 is TGTGCCAGCAGCTTACAGGGACCCTACAATGAGCAGTTCTTC. Looking up the rest from reference TRBV7-9 and TRBJ2-1 gives the full variable domain: DTGVSQNPRHKITKRGQNVTFRCDPISEHNRLYWYRQTLGQGPEFLTYFQNEAQLEKSRLLSDRFSAERPKGSFSTLEIQRTEQGDSAMYLCASSLQGPYNEQFFGPGTRLTVL.